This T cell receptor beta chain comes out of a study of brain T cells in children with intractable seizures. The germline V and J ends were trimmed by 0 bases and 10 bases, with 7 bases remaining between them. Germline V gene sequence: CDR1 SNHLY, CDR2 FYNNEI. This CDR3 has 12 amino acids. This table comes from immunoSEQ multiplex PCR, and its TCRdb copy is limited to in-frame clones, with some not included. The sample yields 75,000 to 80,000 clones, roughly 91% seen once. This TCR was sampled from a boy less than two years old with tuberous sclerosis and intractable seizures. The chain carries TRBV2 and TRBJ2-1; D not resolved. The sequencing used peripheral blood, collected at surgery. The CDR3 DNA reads TGTGCCAGCAGTGAAGCCTCAGACGAGCAGTTCTTC. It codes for CASSEASDEQFF.